These T cell receptor beta chains were read from a single sample in a study of blood T cell repertoires in COVID-19. Some clones are missing from TCRdb's copy, which holds only in-frame ones; the method was immunoSEQ multiplex PCR. The sample yields about 19,000 clones, about 85% seen once. The sample taken for sequencing was peripheral blood. The receptors come from a man in his 70s with acute or convalescent COVID-19. CDR3s include the opening cysteine and the closing phenylalanine or tryptophan. Each record gives: J gene, clone size, CDR3 length, D gene, V gene, CDR3 protein, CDR3 DNA. A D gene is named only where the DNA matches it firmly. A clone size is listed for some rows: how often the clone was seen (once, few, many), or a class if it is expanded.

TRBJ2-1	few	15	.	TRBV29-1	CSVPGTLSSYNEQFF	TGCAGCGTCCCCGGGACTTTGAGCTCCTACAATGAGCAGTTCTTC
TRBJ2-2	.	13	.	TRBV19	CASSTGFAGELFF	TGTGCCAGTAGCACAGGGTTTGCCGGGGAGCTGTTTTTT
TRBJ2-2	.	16	.	TRBV11-3	CASSSVWRYPPGELFF	TGTGCCAGCAGCTCCGTGTGGCGGTACCCTCCCGGGGAGCTGTTTTTT
TRBJ2-3	.	15	TRBD2	TRBV7-8	CASSFSGRVGDTQYF	TGTGCCAGCAGCTTTAGCGGGAGGGTTGGAGATACGCAGTATTTT
TRBJ2-1	once	14	.	TRBV3-1/TRBV3-2	CASSQDSRYGEQFF	TGTGCCAGCAGCCAAGATTCCAGGTATGGTGAGCAGTTCTTC
TRBJ2-5	.	12	TRBD1	TRBV6-5	CARDRQKETQYF	TGTGCCAGGGACAGGCAGAAAGAGACCCAGTACTTC
TRBJ2-7	.	12	TRBD1	TRBV11-1	CASSRTGNEQYF	TGTGCCAGCAGCCGGACAGGGAACGAGCAGTACTTC
TRBJ1-2	.	15	.	TRBV6-1	CASSEPHSDRYGYTF	TGTGCCAGCAGTGAACCCCATTCGGACAGATATGGCTACACCTTC
TRBJ2-1	.	15	TRBD1	TRBV15	CATSRSDNRGNEQFF	TGTGCCACCAGCAGATCTGACAACAGGGGCAATGAGCAGTTCTTC
TRBJ2-3	.	15	.	TRBV5-1	CASSSRVGSTDTQYF	TGCGCCAGCAGCTCCAGGGTAGGTAGCACAGATACGCAGTATTTT
TRBJ2-1	.	17	.	TRBV19	CASSETPGTESYNEQFF	TGTGCCAGTAGTGAAACCCCGGGGACTGAGTCCTACAATGAGCAGTTCTTC
TRBJ2-1	.	15	TRBD2	TRBV2	CASSSTSGTYNEQFF	TGTGCCAGCAGTAGTACGAGCGGGACCTACAATGAGCAGTTCTTC
TRBJ2-7	once	13	.	TRBV3-1/TRBV3-2	CASSPGYRGEQYF	TGTGCCAGCAGCCCGGGCTATCGCGGGGAGCAGTACTTC
TRBJ2-1	.	16	TRBD2	TRBV24-1	CATSDPETSGRDEQFF	TGTGCCACCAGTGATCCCGAGACTAGCGGGAGAGATGAGCAGTTCTTC
TRBJ1-2	.	12	TRBD1	TRBV7-2	CASSSAGGGYTF	TGTGCCAGCAGCTCCGCAGGGGGCGGCTACACCTTC
TRBJ2-4	.	16	.	TRBV15	CATSDWGVLAKNIQYF	TGTGCCACCAGCGATTGGGGGGTACTAGCCAAAAACATTCAGTACTTC
TRBJ1-1	.	14	TRBD1	TRBV11-2	CASSAGGWGTEAFF	TGTGCCAGCAGCGCAGGGGGCTGGGGCACTGAAGCTTTCTTT
TRBJ1-3	.	14	.	TRBV6-5	CASGQKFSGNTIYF	TGTGCCAGTGGCCAGAAATTTTCTGGAAACACCATATATTTT
TRBJ2-1	once	16	TRBD2	TRBV18	CASSPLAGESYNEQFF	TGTGCCAGCTCACCACTAGCGGGAGAATCCTACAATGAGCAGTTCTTC
TRBJ2-1	.	13	TRBD1	TRBV7-3	CASSGRTGNEQFF	TGTGCCAGCAGCGGACGGACAGGGAATGAGCAGTTCTTC
TRBJ2-5	.	15	TRBD1	TRBV7-9	CASTNRDRVGETQYF	TGTGCCAGCACCAATAGGGACAGGGTGGGAGAGACCCAGTACTTC
TRBJ1-5	.	14	.	TRBV18	CASSSRGGDQPQHF	TGTGCCAGCTCTTCCCGCGGGGGGGATCAGCCCCAGCATTTT
TRBJ2-7	once	14	TRBD2	TRBV5-1	CASSSQSGSSEQYF	TGCGCCAGCAGCTCTCAGAGCGGGAGTAGTGAGCAGTACTTC
TRBJ1-5	.	17	TRBD1	TRBV4-3	CASSPDRGFHSNQPQHF	TGCGCCAGCAGTCCGGACAGGGGGTTTCATAGCAATCAGCCCCAGCATTTT
TRBJ2-7	.	13	.	TRBV15	CATSGPRSYEQYF	TGTGCCACCAGCGGGCCAAGATCCTACGAGCAGTACTTC
TRBJ2-5	.	14	.	TRBV15	CATSRDHRSETQYF	TGTGCCACCAGCAGAGATCACAGAAGTGAGACCCAGTACTTC
TRBJ1-2	.	12	.	TRBV6-5	CASRRGDGGYTF	TGTGCCAGCAGGCGGGGTGATGGTGGCTACACCTTC
TRBJ1-5	once	12	.	TRBV7-9	CASSWTDQPQHF	TGTGCCAGCAGCTGGACAGATCAGCCCCAGCATTTT
TRBJ2-1	.	15	TRBD2	TRBV11-2	CASSPGLAASDEQFF	TGTGCCAGCAGCCCAGGACTAGCGGCATCGGATGAGCAGTTCTTC
TRBJ2-7	.	14	.	TRBV6-5	CASTSERGIYEQYF	TGTGCCAGCACCTCCGAGCGAGGGATTTACGAGCAGTACTTC
TRBJ2-1	few	13	.	TRBV18	CASSPTGRIEQFF	TGTGCCAGCTCACCAACCGGGAGAATTGAGCAGTTCTTC
TRBJ2-3	.	15	TRBD2	TRBV6-5	CASSSRLAGADTQYF	TGTGCCAGCAGTTCCAGACTAGCTGGGGCAGATACGCAGTATTTT
TRBJ1-5	.	15	TRBD1	TRBV5-6	CASSLTGGFYQPQHF	TGTGCCAGCAGCTTGACAGGGGGCTTCTATCAGCCCCAGCATTTT
TRBJ2-3	.	10	.	TRBV7-9	CASSTDTQYF	TGTGCCAGCTCGACAGATACGCAGTATTTT
TRBJ2-3	.	14	.	TRBV12-5	CASGADLSTDTQYF	TGTGCTAGTGGAGCGGATCTTAGCACAGATACGCAGTATTTT